This T cell receptor (beta chain) came from a study of cytomegalovirus exposure and HLA in healthy donors. The germline V gene encodes CDR1 MGHRA and CDR2 YSYEKL. CDR3 length: 16 amino acids. Trimming removed 6 bases at V and 5 bases at J, with 23 bases between. The PCR made use of 60 Vbeta and 13 Jbeta primers. Profiled with immunoSEQ multiplex PCR; TCRdb holds only in-frame clones, not every one. The sample holds 160,000 or so clones, less than 80% seen once. This clonotype originated in a middle-aged man in good health and CMV-seronegative. Specimen: PBMCs. The chain has TRBV4-1 and TRBJ2-7; tentative D call: TRBD2 (6 bases). In DNA, the CDR3 is TGCGCCAGCAGTTATCGCGCCCGGGAGAGGCGAAACGAGCAGTACTTC. Its translation is CASSYRARERRNEQYF.